This T cell receptor beta chain came from a study of technical replicates of blood from several donors. The CDR3 length is 12 residues. Germline loops: CDR1 KGHSH, CDR2 LQKENI. V gave up 1 base and J gave up 6 bases, with 5 bases separating them. Profiled with immunoSEQ multiplex PCR; TCRdb holds only in-frame clones, not every one. The sample carries roughly 70,000 clones, around 96% recorded once. The TCR originated in a human donor in good health. The sample consisted of T cells isolated from PBMCs. This chain joins TRBV18 and TRBJ2-3, with D hard to call. The CDR3 here is CASSPQRDTQYF. CDR3 DNA sequence: TGTGCCAGCTCACCACAACGGGATACGCAGTATTTT.